This TCR beta chain stems from a study of T cells after yellow fever vaccination. General study findings and limits: A large majority of primary-vaccination clones showed up again after the booster (roughly 96% CD4, approximately 90% CD8). In FACS-sorted repertoires, abundant clonotypes from the bulk population could appear as contaminants. A secondary response was less intense yet reached its peak sooner, at day 5 versus 15.

The sample holds many counts of this clonotype. TCRdb re-called the 5' RACE reads through MiXCR, storing one row per CDR3 protein. Of tens of thousands of distinct CDR3 sequences in the sample, 3% to 4% were seen once. This TCR was recovered from a man between 18 and 35 years old who received the YFV17D yellow fever vaccine. Specimen: PBMCs, either bulk or a sorted T-cell subset (CD4+, CD8+, memory, or dextramer-sorted; not recorded which), collected 45 days after the first yellow fever vaccination.

The DNA of the CDR3 is TGTGCCAGCTCACCCCAGGGGGGGGACACTGAAGCTTTCTTT. Its translation: CASSPQGGDTEAFF. V gene TRBV18 combines with J gene TRBJ1-1, with TRBD1 matching 7 bases. V lost 3 bases and J lost 3; bases outside the gene matches: 4. This CDR3 is built from 14 residues. The germline CDR1 and CDR2 sequences are KGHSH and LQKENI.